These 23 T cell receptor beta chains originate from one sample sequenced in a study of cytomegalovirus exposure and HLA in healthy donors. The data were produced by immunoSEQ multiplex PCR, yet TCRdb's version contains in-frame clones alone and is incomplete. The sample has hundreds of thousands of clones, roughly 87% seen once. Sequences were obtained from PBMCs. These receptors all stem from a man between 18 and 29 years old in good health and CMV-seropositive.

This chain joins TRBV7-2 and TRBJ2-1; D call uncertain. Trimming took 4 bases from V and 0 from J, leaving 19 bases between them. The CDR3 consists of 18 residues. CDR1 SGHTA and CDR2 FQGNSA come from the germline V gene. The CDR3 DNA follows: TGTGCCAGCAGCTCGCGACAAGGACCACCAAGCTCCTACAATGAGCAGTTCTTC. Translating it yields CASSSRQGPPSSYNEQFF.

J is TRBJ2-1 and V is TRBV9, with 9 bases identical to TRBD1. The CDR3 sequence is 14 residues long. The trim removed 2 bases at V and 6 bases at J, leaving 3 bases unmatched. Germline V gives CDR1 SGDLS, CDR2 YYNGEE. The CDR3 region is CASSVGQGPNEQFF. The CDR3 region has the DNA TGTGCCAGCAGCGTGGGACAGGGACCCAATGAGCAGTTCTTC.

The rearrangement uses TRBV4-2 and TRBJ2-7, with 7 bases fitting TRBD1. Germline V lookup: CDR1 LGHNA, CDR2 YNFKEQ. Trimming took 3 bases from V and 2 from J; bases not matched to a gene: 7. CDR3 size: 15 residues. The CDR3 protein is CASSQMGQGAYEQYF. CDR3 in DNA: TGTGCCAGCAGCCAGATGGGGCAGGGGGCCTACGAGCAGTACTTC.

This clone was detected a few times. The chain uses TRBV28 and TRBJ1-5, with D unresolved. V gave up 2 bases and J gave up 2 bases, with 10 bases separating them. The V gene's germline CDR1 is MDHEN and CDR2 SYDVKM. The CDR3 runs to 15 residues. CDR3 loop: CASSLPFVRNQPQHF. The CDR3, as DNA: TGTGCCAGCAGTTTACCCTTTGTGCGCAATCAGCCCCAGCATTTT.

The chain links TRBV19 to TRBJ2-3; TRBD2 agrees at 12 bases. The germline V gene encodes CDR1 LNHDA and CDR2 SQIVND (reference sequence). This CDR3 region has 15 residues. Germline trimming cut 6 bases from V and 6 bases from J; bases unmatched to any gene: 7. In DNA form, the CDR3 reads TGTGCCAGTAGCCAAGGACTAGCGGGGAGGGATACGCAGTATTTT. Protein product: CASSQGLAGRDTQYF. The full variable domain, with the rest looked up from reference TRBV19 and TRBJ2-3, is DGGITQSPKYLFRKEGQNVTLSCEQNLNHDAMYWYRQDPGQGLRLIYYSQIVNDFQKGDIAEGYSVSREKKESFPLTVTSAQKNPTAFYLCASSQGLAGRDTQYFGPGTRLTVL.

The chain carries TRBV29-1 and TRBJ2-5; no reliable D call. V lost 6 bases and J lost 0, with 11 bases in between. The CDR3 sequence is 13 residues long. Germline V gene lookup returns CDR1 SQVTM and CDR2 ANQGSEA. CDR3 DNA: TGCAGCGTCCTTAGTCCCTACCAAGAGACCCAGTACTTC. Protein sequence: CSVLSPYQETQYF. Full variable domain (rest looked up from reference TRBV29-1 and TRBJ2-5): SAVISQKPSRDICQRGTSLTIQCQVDSQVTMMFWYRQQPGQSLTLIATANQGSEATYESGFVIDKFPISRPNLTFSTLTVSNMSPEDSSIYLCSVLSPYQETQYFGPGTRLLVL.

The chain uses TRBV15 and TRBJ2-3, with D perhaps TRBD2 (6 bases). Germline V lookup: CDR1 LNHNV, CDR2 YYDKDF (reference sequence). Trimming removed 1 base from V and 4 bases from J, with 15 bases in between. The CDR3 length is 16 residues. The DNA for the CDR3 is TGTGCCACCAGCAGAGGGGTGTCAAGGGAGGCAGATACGCAGTATTTT. Translated, it gives CATSRGVSREADTQYF.

The J gene is TRBJ2-7, the V gene TRBV6-5; D is uncertain. V was trimmed by 5 bases and J by 1 base, leaving 9 bases between them. The CDR3 extends over 13 amino acids. Germline CDR1 and CDR2: MNHEY and SVGAGI. The CDR3 bases are TGTGCCAGCAGTCCGGACGGTTCCTACGAGCAGTACTTC. It codes for CASSPDGSYEQYF.

The chain joins TRBV7-2 to TRBJ1-5, with D uncertain. The CDR3 length is 15 residues. With 4 bases removed from V and 0 bases from J, the gap between germline ends came to 10 bases. Germline loops: CDR1 SGHTA, CDR2 FQGNSA. In DNA, the CDR3 is TGTGCCAGCAGCTCCCGCGGGTATAGCAATCAGCCCCAGCATTTT. This gives the protein CASSSRGYSNQPQHF.

The chain carries TRBV2 and TRBJ1-5; D is uncertain. Looked up from germline, CDR1 is SNHLY and CDR2 is FYNNEI. The CDR3 totals 14 residues. V lost 0 bases and J lost 0, with 3 bases in between. The CDR3 reads CASSEALSNQPQHF. The CDR3 DNA follows: TGTGCCAGCAGTGAAGCGCTTAGCAATCAGCCCCAGCATTTT. Complete variable domain (other parts from reference TRBV2 and TRBJ1-5): EPEVTQTPSHQVTQMGQEVILRCVPISNHLYFYWYRQILGQKVEFLVSFYNNEISEKSEIFDDQFSVERPDGSNFTLKIRSTKLEDSAMYFCASSEALSNQPQHFGDGTRLSIL.

This chain joins TRBV27 and TRBJ1-2; the D gene is possibly TRBD1 (5 bases). Germline-derived CDR1 and CDR2 are MNHEY and SMNVEV (reference sequence). Trimming removed 8 bases at V and 0 bases at J, with 13 bases between. The CDR3 is made up of 14 amino acids. The DNA of the CDR3 is TGTGCCAGCGGATGGGGACCGACTAACTATGGCTACACCTTC. This encodes CASGWGPTNYGYTF.

This chain links TRBV5-1 with TRBJ1-2; D uncertain. The germline gives CDR1 SGHRS, CDR2 YFSETQ. The CDR3 is 15 amino acids. V was clipped by 5 bases and J by 8 bases, with 22 bases between them. For the CDR3, the DNA is TGCGCCAGCAGGGAGGACGGGCCCCTCGTCGGGGGCTACACCTTC. It encodes CASREDGPLVGGYTF.

V gene TRBV28 combines with J gene TRBJ1-2; no definite D call. Trimming took off 5 bases at V and 5 bases at J, with 9 bases between the two ends. This CDR3 comprises 12 residues. Looked up from germline, CDR1 is MDHEN and CDR2 is SYDVKM. CDR3 region: CASSNLGYGYTF. CDR3 nucleotide sequence: TGTGCCAGCAGTAACCTGGGGTATGGCTACACCTTC.

The chain carries TRBV6-1 and TRBJ1-1; D is undetermined. Trimming stripped 2 bases from V and 1 base from J, with 5 bases between. Germline V CDR1 and CDR2: MNHNS, SASEGT. CDR3 length equals 13 residues. The CDR3 loop is CASSEMGNTEAFF. The CDR3 DNA follows: TGTGCCAGCAGTGAAATGGGGAACACTGAAGCTTTCTTT.

The V and J genes are TRBV5-1 and TRBJ2-6, with D possibly TRBD2 on 7 matching bases. In germline, CDR1 is SGHRS, CDR2 YFSETQ. The CDR3 is 17 amino acids. Trimming removed 3 bases at V and 1 base at J, with 14 bases between. The CDR3 spells CASSWGPSGSGANVLTF. The DNA for the CDR3 is TGCGCCAGCAGCTGGGGGCCTAGCGGATCTGGGGCCAACGTCCTGACTTTC.

The V and J genes are TRBV10-3 and TRBJ2-1; 11 bases match TRBD2. CDR3 length: 15 amino acids. Germline V gene data show CDR1 as ENHRY and CDR2 as SYGVKD. Germline trimming cut 5 bases from V and 9 bases from J; bases unmatched to any gene: 9. DNA of the CDR3: TGTGCCATCAGTTCGACTAGCGGGAAAGCTGGTGAGCAGTTCTTC. Translation: CAISSTSGKAGEQFF.

The CDR3 sequence is CAWSYAGNYEQYF. CDR3 coding DNA: TGTGCCTGGAGCTATGCGGGGAACTACGAGCAGTACTTC. This chain connects TRBV30 to TRBJ2-7, with D possibly matching TRBD2 (6 bases). The CDR3 is 13 residues long. CDR1 and CDR2 from the germline V gene are GTSNPN and SVGIG (reference sequence). Trimming left V 3 bases short and J 3 bases short, with 12 bases between.

The genes are TRBV11-2 and TRBJ1-4, with unresolved D. The germline V gene encodes CDR1 SGHAT and CDR2 FQNNGV. Trimming cost V 1 base and J 8 bases, with 8 bases left between them. This CDR3 is built from 13 residues. CDR3 protein: CASSLVLGEKLFF. The CDR3 region has the DNA TGTGCCAGCAGCTTAGTACTCGGCGAAAAACTGTTTTTT.

The chain links TRBV5-8 to TRBJ2-1, with 8 bases that match TRBD2. The CDR3 loop spans 15 amino acids. Per germline, CDR1 SGHTS and CDR2 YDEGEE. J was trimmed by 8 bases and V by 9 bases; bases with no gene match: 16. For the CDR3, the DNA is TGTGCCACTATGCCGGGACTAGGAACGAGAGATGAGCAGTTCTTC. Its translation is CATMPGLGTRDEQFF. The full variable domain, rest sourced from reference TRBV5-8 and TRBJ2-1, is EAGVTQSPTHLIKTRGQQATLRCSPISGHTSVYWYQQALGLGLQFLLWYDEGEERNRGNFPPRFSGRQFPNYSSELNVNALELEDSALYLCATMPGLGTRDEQFFGPGTRLTVL.

The rearrangement links TRBV5-1 to TRBJ2-7, with D maybe TRBD2 (6 bases). Trimming left V 4 bases short and J 0 bases short, with 14 bases between. The germline CDR1 and CDR2 sequences are SGHRS and YFSETQ. There are 15 residues in the CDR3. The CDR3 DNA reads as TGCGCCAGCAGCCCACTAGCCGCAAGCTCCTACGAGCAGTACTTC. This sequence encodes CASSPLAASSYEQYF.

The genes are TRBV7-6 and TRBJ2-3; D gene ambiguous. V dropped 6 bases and J dropped 0 bases, with 13 bases sitting between them. Germline-derived CDR1 and CDR2 are SGHVS and FNYEAQ. The CDR3 length is 15 residues. The chain's CDR3 is CASSHTERSTDTQYF. DNA of the CDR3: TGTGCCAGCAGTCATACGGAGCGAAGCACAGATACGCAGTATTTT.

This rearrangement joins TRBV6-6 to TRBJ2-1; no clear D. This CDR3 contains 12 residues. Germline CDR1 and CDR2: MNHNY and SVGAGI (reference sequence). With 4 bases removed from V and 12 bases from J, the gap between germline ends came to 13 bases. In DNA form, the CDR3 reads TGTGCCAGCAGTTCCAATGGTATGGGGCAGTTCTTC. Translating it yields CASSSNGMGQFF.

This chain uses TRBV2 with TRBJ1-4; TRBD1 matches at 9 bases. The CDR3 runs 13 residues. Trimming removed 10 bases from V and 3 bases from J; junction bases left unmatched: 3. CDR1 and CDR2 from the germline V gene are SNHLY and FYNNEI. CDR3 residues: CATHRGPNEKLFF. DNA for the CDR3: TGTGCCACCCACAGGGGGCCTAATGAAAAACTGTTTTTT.